The source of this T cell receptor beta chain is a study of blood T cell repertoires in COVID-19. In the study overall: PBMCs, B-cell-depleted T cells, or T cells provided the cDNA or gDNA that made up the material.

Per the authors' pipeline: Estimated nucleated cell counts came from reference gene primer amplification. TCRdb's table, derived via immunoSEQ multiplex PCR, lists solely in-frame clones and lacks some. That table supplies the V and J calls and clone size; D and trimming were determined from the DNA. The data contain some 160,000 clones, around nine tenths of them singletons. CDR1 and CDR2 (germline): SGHNT, YYREEE (reference sequence). V was trimmed by 0 bases and J by 9 bases, leaving 13 bases between them. The CDR3 spans 14 residues. This clone appeared a few times. The sequence was obtained from a woman in her 70s with COVID-19, enrolled during active disease. Sequenced: peripheral blood. J is TRBJ2-1 and V is TRBV5-4; tentative D call: TRBD2 (5 bases). Written as DNA, the CDR3 is TGTGCCAGCAGCTTGGCTGCTACTAGTATTGAGCAGTTCTTC. Translated, it gives CASSLAATSIEQFF.